The sequence of this T cell receptor (beta chain) was determined in a study of blood T cell repertoires in COVID-19. Study details: From the United States, Italy and Spain came samples of acute and convalescent COVID-19. PBMCs, B-cell-depleted T cells, or T cells provided the cDNA or gDNA that made up the material.

Germline CDR1 MGHRA, CDR2 YSYEKL. The CDR3 is 14 residues long. Trimming took 1 base from V and 3 from J, leaving 8 bases between them. Authors' data handling: How many nucleated cells were present was estimated from reference gene primer amplification. Clones were read by immunoSEQ multiplex PCR, and TCRdb kept only the in-frame ones, dropping some. V, J and clone size are taken as reported in that table, and D and trimming were inferred from the DNA itself. The data contain hundreds of thousands of clones, 80% to 90% of them singletons. This clonotype originated in a man aged 40-49 years with acute or convalescent COVID-19. The specimen sequenced was peripheral blood. V is TRBV4-1 and J is TRBJ2-3; D call uncertain. CDR3 coding DNA: TGCGCCAGCAGCCAAGGGCTGTCGACAGATACGCAGTATTTT. Its translation: CASSQGLSTDTQYF.